Listed here are 3 T cell receptor beta chains from one sample, sequenced in a study of regulatory T cells in long-lasting Graves disease. Libraries of TCR beta came from iRepertoire HTBI primers plus Arm-PCR of CDR3 regions. TCRdb reprocessed the multiplex PCR reads via MiXCR and lists one record per CDR3 protein. The sample holds 400,000 or so distinct CDR3 sequences; 20% to 30% are singletons and the top ten take over 25%. The time point is: persistent/refractory GD, antithyroid drugs over 5 years with positive TRAb. Making the TCR library involved RNA that had been extracted from PBMCs. Sequences were derived from peripheral blood mononuclear cells (PBMCs), sampled when the disease was refractory, from a patient treated with antithyroid drugs. The receptors originated from a female donor with Graves disease.

This chain uses TRBV30 with TRBJ2-6; no clear D gene. CDR3 size: 13 residues. From germline, CDR1 is GTSNPN and CDR2 SVGIG (reference sequence). The germline V and J ends were trimmed by 3 bases and 0 bases, with 3 bases remaining between them. The CDR3 sequence: CAWRSSGANVLTF. The DNA for the CDR3 is TGTGCCTGGAGATCCTCTGGGGCCAACGTCCTGACTTTC.

The CDR3 coding sequence is TGTGCCGGAACCGGGACAAACACCGGGGAGCTGTTTTTT. Translated: CAGTGTNTGELFF. V usage is TRBV30 and J usage is TRBJ2-2; a weak D match, TRBD1 (6 bases). Per the germline V gene, CDR1 is GTSNPN and CDR2 is SVGIG (reference sequence). With 8 bases removed from V and 2 bases from J, the gap between germline ends came to 12 bases. The CDR3 length is 13 residues. Based on the CDR3 plus reference TRBV30 and TRBJ2-2, the full variable domain is SQTIHQWPATLVQPVGSPLSLECTVEGTSNPNLYWYRQAAGRGLQLLFYSVGIGQISSEVPQNLSASRPQDRQFILSSKKLLLSDSGFYLCAGTGTNTGELFFGEGSRLTVL.

The chain uses TRBV7-2 and TRBJ2-1; TRBD2 matches at 10 bases. The CDR3 has 15 amino acids. From germline, CDR1 is SGHTA and CDR2 FQGNSA. J was trimmed by 4 bases and V by 6 bases; bases with no gene match: 6. CDR3 DNA sequence: TGTGCCAGCAGTTCAGGACTAGCGGAATACAATGAGCAGTTCTTC. Translating it yields CASSSGLAEYNEQFF. Full variable domain (remainder filled in from reference TRBV7-2 and TRBJ2-1): GAGVSQSPSNKVTEKGKDVELRCDPISGHTALYWYRQSLGQGLEFLIYFQGNSAPDKSGLPSDRFSAERTGGSVSTLTIQRTQQEDSAVYLCASSSGLAEYNEQFFGPGTRLTVL.